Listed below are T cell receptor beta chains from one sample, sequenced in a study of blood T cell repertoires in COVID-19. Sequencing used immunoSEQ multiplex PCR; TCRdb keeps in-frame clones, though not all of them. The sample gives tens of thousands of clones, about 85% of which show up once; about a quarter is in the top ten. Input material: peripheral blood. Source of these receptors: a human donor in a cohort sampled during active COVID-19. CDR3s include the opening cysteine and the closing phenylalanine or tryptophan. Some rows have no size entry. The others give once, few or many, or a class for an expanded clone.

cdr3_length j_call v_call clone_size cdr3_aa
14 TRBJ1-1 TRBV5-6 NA CASSPDRFLRLGFF
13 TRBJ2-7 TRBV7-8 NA CASSLNSAYEQYF
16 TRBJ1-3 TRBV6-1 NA CASSAEQGSSGNTIYF
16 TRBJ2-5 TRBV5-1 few CASSLSGQIKQETQYF
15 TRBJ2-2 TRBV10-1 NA CASSLTAGRTGELFF
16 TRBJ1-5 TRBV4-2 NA CASSQDRNRARQPQHF
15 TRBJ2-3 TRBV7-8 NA CASSPRTSPTDTQYF
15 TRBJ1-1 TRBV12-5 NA CASGPRGEVGTEAFF
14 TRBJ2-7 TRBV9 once CASSITGSSYEQYF
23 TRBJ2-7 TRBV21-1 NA CASSKRGAGKTRTSRPPSYEQYF
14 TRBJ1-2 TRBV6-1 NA CASSEARGLGGYTF
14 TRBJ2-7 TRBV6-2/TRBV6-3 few CASSYSAGSYEQYF
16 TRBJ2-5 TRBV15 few CATSRATGTYQETQYF
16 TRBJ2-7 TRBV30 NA CAWSAGLAGDTYEQYF
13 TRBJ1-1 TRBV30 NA CASNNEQNTEAFF
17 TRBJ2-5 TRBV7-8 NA CASSLAGLAGGLWTQYF
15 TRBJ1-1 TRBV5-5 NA CASSSGSRGQGEAFF
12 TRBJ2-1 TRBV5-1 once CASSVQGNEQFF
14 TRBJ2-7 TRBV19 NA CASTRNGDSYEQYF
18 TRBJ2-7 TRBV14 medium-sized CASSQDPWAGTTPYEQYF
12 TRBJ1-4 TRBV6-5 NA CASGGTNEKLFF
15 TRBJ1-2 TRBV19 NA CASSPSLGGNYGYTF
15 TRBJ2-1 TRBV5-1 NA CASSPGLADNNEQFF
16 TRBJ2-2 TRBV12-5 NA CASGLGGQEGTGELFF
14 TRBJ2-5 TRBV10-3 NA CATRGSFTEETQYF
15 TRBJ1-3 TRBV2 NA CASRSGAEVGNTIYF
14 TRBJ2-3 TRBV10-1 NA CASSLAGDVDTQYF
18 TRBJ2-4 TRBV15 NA CATSQNHDRVLAKNIQYF
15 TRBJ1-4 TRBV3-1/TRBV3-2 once CASSQALQGNEKLFF
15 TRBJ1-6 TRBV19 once CASSSRQGLDSPLHF
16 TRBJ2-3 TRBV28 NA CASSLPLAAGADTQYF
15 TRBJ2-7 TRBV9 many CASSVTGVLGSEQYF
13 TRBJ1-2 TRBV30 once CAWNRDRPYGYTF
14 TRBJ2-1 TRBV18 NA CASSWTGEGNEQFF
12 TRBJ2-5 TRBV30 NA CARDEGPETQYF
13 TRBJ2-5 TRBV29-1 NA CSASGTSLETQYF
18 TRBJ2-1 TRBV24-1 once CATSDGSGRGVRYNEQFF
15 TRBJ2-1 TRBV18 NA CASSPGLAGGREQFF
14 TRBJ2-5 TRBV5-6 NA CASSLDRGGETQYF
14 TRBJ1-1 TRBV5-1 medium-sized CASKTGQGSTEAFF
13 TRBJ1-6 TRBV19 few CASATGMFSPLHF
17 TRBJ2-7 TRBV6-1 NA CASSGTSGRRLAYEQYF
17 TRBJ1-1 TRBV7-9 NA CASSPAGWEEGNTEAFF
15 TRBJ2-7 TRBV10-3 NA CAISEGTGDRYEQYF
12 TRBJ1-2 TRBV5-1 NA CASSLSGQGYTF
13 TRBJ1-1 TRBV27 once CASSQAVYTEAFF
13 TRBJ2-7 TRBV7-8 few CASSLEEGGSQYF
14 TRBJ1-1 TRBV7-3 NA CASSPGQGSTEAFF
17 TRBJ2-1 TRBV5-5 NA CASSLWLAGGPHNEQFF
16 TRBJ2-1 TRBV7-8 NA CASSLAGLAGNNEQFF
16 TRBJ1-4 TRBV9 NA CASSPGGTATNEKLFF
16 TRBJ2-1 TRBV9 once CASSSSARQGANEQFF
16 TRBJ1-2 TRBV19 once CASSKGAAEANYGYTF
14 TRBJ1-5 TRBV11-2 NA CASSSGTGNQPQHF
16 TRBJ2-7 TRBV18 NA CASSPRASGGSYEQYF
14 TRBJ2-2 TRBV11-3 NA CASSPGTSPGELFF